Each of the 9 T cell receptor beta chains below was sequenced from the same sample in a study of T cells after yellow fever vaccination. TCRdb itself ran the 5' RACE reads through MiXCR, one entry per CDR3 protein. The profile shows about 370,000 distinct CDR3 sequences, approximately 10% of them singletons. The sample in question was PBMCs, obtained on the day of the first yellow fever vaccination. The receptors derive from a man aged 18-30 years who received the YFV17D yellow fever vaccine.

This clonotype came up once. CDR3 nucleotide sequence: TGTGCCACCTGCCCGCTTACGGGAGTCTCGAGCACAGATACGCAGTATTTT. It translates to CATCPLTGVSSTDTQYF. The chain has TRBV7-3 and TRBJ2-3; possibly TRBD2 for D (6 bases). This CDR3 contains 17 residues. With 10 bases removed from V and 0 bases from J, the gap between germline ends came to 23 bases. From germline, CDR1 is SGHTA and CDR2 FQGTGA.

This clonotype was seen at least ten times. CDR3 residues: CASSLNLGQGAFF. CDR3 nucleotides: TGTGCCAGCAGCCTCAACCTTGGACAGGGGGCGTTCTTC. This chain connects TRBV7-9 to TRBJ2-1, with TRBD1 matching 11 bases. J gave up 15 bases and V 5 bases, and 9 bases lay outside the gene matches. CDR3 length: 13 amino acids. The germline V gene encodes CDR1 SEHNR and CDR2 FQNEAQ (reference sequence). Combining the CDR3 with reference TRBV7-9 and TRBJ2-1 gives the whole variable domain DTGVSQNPRHKITKRGQNVTFRCDPISEHNRLYWYRQTLGQGPEFLTYFQNEAQLEKSRLLSDRFSAERPKGSFSTLEIQRTEQGDSAMYLCASSLNLGQGAFFGPGTRLTVL.

This clonotype was seen a few times. This sequence joins TRBV19 and TRBJ2-1, with D perhaps matching TRBD2 (5 bases). In germline, CDR1 is LNHDA, CDR2 SQIVND (reference sequence). V lost 2 bases to trimming and J lost 9 bases, with 11 bases between them. The CDR3 extends over 13 amino acids. The CDR3, as DNA: TGTGCCAGTAGTATAAGGCCTAGCACTGAGCAGTTCTTC. Its protein is CASSIRPSTEQFF.

This clonotype appeared many times. J is TRBJ2-3 and V is TRBV7-3; D remains ambiguous. This CDR3 spans 12 amino acids. The germline V and J ends were trimmed by 6 bases and 5 bases, with 9 bases remaining between them. Germline loops: CDR1 SGHTA, CDR2 FQGTGA. The CDR3 spells CASSFRGDTQYF. The CDR3 DNA is TGTGCCAGCAGTTTCAGAGGAGATACGCAGTATTTT.

Ten or more counts support this clonotype. This rearrangement joins TRBV7-2 to TRBJ2-1; no reliable D call. This CDR3 comprises 15 residues. Trimming pared 4 bases from V and 2 bases from J, leaving 12 bases between. In germline, CDR1 is SGHTA, CDR2 FQGNSA. CDR3 DNA: TGTGCCAGCAGCTGGAGACTGCAGACCTACAATGAGCAGTTCTTC. Its protein product is CASSWRLQTYNEQFF.

This clonotype showed up just a few times. J is TRBJ1-1 and V is TRBV25-1; D is undetermined. V lost 5 bases and J 1 base, leaving 11 bases between the germline ends. The CDR3 consists of 14 residues. The germline gives CDR1 MGHDK, CDR2 SYGVNS. For the CDR3, the DNA is TGTGCCAGCAGTTTGAGGTTAGGGAACACTGAAGCTTTCTTT. This gives the protein CASSLRLGNTEAFF.

This clonotype was counted many times. V usage is TRBV5-6 and J usage is TRBJ2-7; the D gene could be TRBD1 or TRBD2 (5 bases each). Germline CDR1 is SGHDT and CDR2 is YYEEEE. The V and J ends lost 4 bases and 3 bases respectively, with 14 bases between them. CDR3 length: 14 residues. CDR3 coding DNA: TGTGCCAGCAGCGGGACGGAGAAGCTCTACGAGCAGTACGTC. Its translation is CASSGTEKLYEQYV.

This clonotype occurred many times. The chain employs TRBV4-2 and TRBJ2-5, with TRBD2 as a possible D gene (5 bases). Trimming stripped 0 bases from V and 5 bases from J, with 13 bases between. CDR1 is LGHNA and CDR2 is YNFKEQ in the germline V gene. CDR3 length: 15 residues. CDR3 nucleotide sequence: TGTGCCAGCAGCCAAGACGGCGGGTCCGGGGAGACCCAGTACTTC. Its protein product is CASSQDGGSGETQYF.

The V and J genes are TRBV7-9 and TRBJ2-7; 8 bases fit TRBD2. The CDR3 has 14 residues. Per germline, CDR1 SEHNR and CDR2 FQNEAQ (reference sequence). V lost 4 bases and J lost 2; bases outside the gene matches: 4. DNA of the CDR3: TGTGCCAGCAGCTGGATAGCGGGGACCTACGAGCAGTACTTC. Amino acids: CASSWIAGTYEQYF.